This TCR beta chain was sequenced during a study of chemoradiotherapy in HPV16-positive cancers. Across the whole study: Functional T-cell assays on two HPV16-positive patients' cells defined candidate HPV-specific clones and common TCR motifs. Study-wide results and limits: HPV-responsive T-cell expansion during chemoradiotherapy was linked to improved recurrence-free survival in HPV16-positive patients. Candidate HPV-specific clones and E7-related TCR motifs grew in tumor during treatment.

TCRdb's table, derived via immunoSEQ multiplex PCR, lists solely in-frame clones and lacks some. This sample carries roughly 7,300 clones, around 82% of them seen once, and the ten largest clones take 1.9%. This clone was recorded only once. The target antigen is unknown. The germline V gene encodes CDR1 SGHRS and CDR2 YFSETQ. Between the trimmed V and J ends, which lost 4 bases and 0 bases, there was a span of 13 bases. The CDR3 runs 15 residues. The sample was collected from a patient who underwent chemoradiotherapy. The sequence came from a human donor with HPV-associated anogenital cancer. The rearrangement links TRBV5-1 to TRBJ1-2, with D perhaps TRBD1 (5 bases). CDR3: CASSPTPGANYGYTF. The DNA for the CDR3 is TGCGCCAGCAGCCCAACGCCGGGGGCTAACTATGGCTACACCTTC. Together with reference TRBV5-1 and TRBJ1-2, the CDR3 gives the full variable domain: KAGVTQTPRYLIKTRGQQVTLSCSPISGHRSVSWYQQTPGQGLQFLFEYFSETQRNKGNFPGRFSGRQFSNSRSEMNVSTLELGDSALYLCASSPTPGANYGYTFGSGTRLTVV.